This is a list of T cell receptor beta chains from one sample in a study of CD8+ T cells in alopecia areata. Data came from immunoSEQ multiplex PCR; TCRdb stores just in-frame clones and leaves some out. The table has 150,000 or so clones, around 47% seen once. The sample was CD4+ T cells sorted from blood. The receptors originated from a human donor with alopecia areata. Each CDR3 is given with its conserved first and last residue. The D gene is left open where the match is weak. Size tells how often a clone was seen (once, few, many) or the class of an expanded clone, and some rows leave it out.

j_call,clone_size,d_call,v_call,cdr3_nt,cdr3_aa
TRBJ1-1,NA,NA,TRBV5-1,TGCGCCAGCAGCTTGGGCCTTAACACTGAAGCTTTCTTT,CASSLGLNTEAFF
TRBJ2-2,NA,NA,TRBV29-1,TGCAGCGTTTCTATACCCCTGAACACCGGGGAGCTGTTTTTT,CSVSIPLNTGELFF
TRBJ2-7,NA,NA,TRBV5-4,TGTGCCAGCAGCTTTTCGTTGCTCCCCTACGAGCAGTACTTC,CASSFSLLPYEQYF
TRBJ2-7,NA,NA,TRBV27,TGTGCCAGCAGTCTAAACAGTTTGGGGGTTAAGGTAGAGCAGTACTTC,CASSLNSLGVKVEQYF
TRBJ2-1,NA,TRBD2,TRBV7-6,TGTGCCAGCAGACCCGTAGCGGGAGGCACCTACAATGAGCAGTTCTTC,CASRPVAGGTYNEQFF
TRBJ1-2,few,NA,TRBV29-1,TGCAGCGACTCAGTTCTTGGTGGCTACACCTTC,CSDSVLGGYTF
TRBJ2-1,few,NA,TRBV29-1,TGCAGCGGCCTACGAGGAAATGAGCAGTTCTTC,CSGLRGNEQFF
TRBJ1-1,few,TRBD1,TRBV19,TGTGCCAGTAGTCTTGGGACAGTCGGGTCAGCTTTCTTT,CASSLGTVGSAFF
TRBJ2-7,NA,TRBD2,TRBV29-1,TGCAGCGTAGGAGCGGGAAGGTCCTACGAGCAGTACTTC,CSVGAGRSYEQYF
TRBJ2-7,NA,NA,TRBV11-3,TGTGCCAGCTTTTCCCAGGGCGTTGTCGACGAGCAGTACTTC,CASFSQGVVDEQYF
TRBJ2-3,few,NA,TRBV5-1,TGCGCCAGTACGTGGTCCGCGTCAAGCACAGATACGCAGTATTTT,CASTWSASSTDTQYF
TRBJ2-1,few,TRBD2,TRBV5-1,TGCGCCAGCAGCGCACCCGGGACTAGCGGGATCTCCTACAATGAGCAGTTCTTC,CASSAPGTSGISYNEQFF
TRBJ2-3,many,NA,TRBV28,TGTGCCAACCGGGACCGCAACACAGATACGCAGTATTTT,CANRDRNTDTQYF
TRBJ2-5,NA,TRBD2,TRBV10-3,TGTGCCATCAGTGAGTCGGGACTAGGGGAAGAGACCCAGTACTTC,CAISESGLGEETQYF
TRBJ1-1,NA,TRBD1,TRBV5-1,TGCGCCAGCAGCTTGGACAGGGGGTCCTCGTGGGCTTTCTTT,CASSLDRGSSWAFF
TRBJ2-4,few,NA,TRBV20-1,TGCAGTGCTGGAGGGAGAAACATTCAGTACTTC,CSAGGRNIQYF
TRBJ1-4,NA,NA,TRBV28,TGTGCCAGCAGGGGAGGGGCTGGTGAAAAACTGTTTTTT,CASRGGAGEKLFF
TRBJ2-1,NA,NA,TRBV5-1,TGCGCCAGCAGCTTGTTGGCTAGCGCCGACAATGAGCAGTTCTTC,CASSLLASADNEQFF
TRBJ2-5,NA,NA,TRBV20-1,TGCAGTGCTGGGGGGGCAAAGACCCAGTACTTC,CSAGGAKTQYF